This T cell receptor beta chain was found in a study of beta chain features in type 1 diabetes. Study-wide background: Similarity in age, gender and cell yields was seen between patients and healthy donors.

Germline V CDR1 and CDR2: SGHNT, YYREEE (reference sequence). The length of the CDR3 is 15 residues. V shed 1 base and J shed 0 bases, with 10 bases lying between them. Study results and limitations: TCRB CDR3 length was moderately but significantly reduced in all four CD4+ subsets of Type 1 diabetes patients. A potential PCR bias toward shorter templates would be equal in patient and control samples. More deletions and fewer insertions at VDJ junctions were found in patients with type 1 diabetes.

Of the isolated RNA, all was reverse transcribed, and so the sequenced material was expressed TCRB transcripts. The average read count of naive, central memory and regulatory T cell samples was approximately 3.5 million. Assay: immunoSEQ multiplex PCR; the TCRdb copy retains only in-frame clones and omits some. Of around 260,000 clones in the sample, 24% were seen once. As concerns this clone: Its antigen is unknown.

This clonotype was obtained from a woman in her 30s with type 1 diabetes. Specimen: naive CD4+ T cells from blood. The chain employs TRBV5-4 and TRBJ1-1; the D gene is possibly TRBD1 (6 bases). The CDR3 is CASSLLRGLNTEAFF. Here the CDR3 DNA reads TGTGCCAGCAGCTTGCTCAGGGGCCTGAACACTGAAGCTTTCTTT.